This T cell receptor (beta chain) was documented in a study of blood T cell repertoires in COVID-19. About the research overall: Specimens from acute and convalescent COVID-19 originated in the United States, Italy and Spain.

With 5 bases removed from V and 7 bases from J, the gap between germline ends came to 15 bases. The CDR3 runs to 14 residues. Per the germline V gene, CDR1 is SEHNR and CDR2 is FQNEAQ (reference sequence). The table came from immunoSEQ multiplex PCR; TCRdb's copy has only in-frame clones and leaves some out. Of hundreds of thousands of clones in the sample, 88% are singletons; the top ten hold 2% to 2.5%. V gene TRBV7-9 combines with J gene TRBJ2-1, with D unresolved. Sequencing used PBMCs or T cells enriched from blood (not recorded which). The sequence was obtained from a woman aged 40 to 55 with acute COVID-19. This CDR3 reads CASSQPGSYNEQFF. As DNA, the CDR3 is TGTGCCAGCAGCCAACCCGGTAGTTATAATGAGCAGTTCTTC. The complete variable domain, with remaining parts taken from reference TRBV7-9 and TRBJ2-1, reads DTGVSQNPRHKITKRGQNVTFRCDPISEHNRLYWYRQTLGQGPEFLTYFQNEAQLEKSRLLSDRFSAERPKGSFSTLEIQRTEQGDSAMYLCASSQPGSYNEQFFGPGTRLTVL.